A single sample is the source of the 29 T cell receptor beta chains below, sequenced in a study of human T cells and chemical hapten exposure. Each CDR3 protein is one row after TCRdb ran MiXCR on the RACE reads. Among roughly 88,000 distinct CDR3 sequences listed, roughly 9.1% were seen once. Time point here: pre-sensitization, week 0. The treatment here: therapeutic diphenylcyclopropenone sensitization with weekly scalp DPC. Source: whole blood, taken in connection with sensitization to the hapten diphenylcyclopropenone (DPC). The receptors originated from a woman aged 35 to 49 with alopecia areata. Some clones in this sample may be carry-over from other donors' samples.

This clonotype came up many times. This chain links TRBV5-4 with TRBJ1-6; no clear D. Trimming shortened V by 1 base and J by 6 bases, and 8 bases separated the two germline ends. Germline lookup yields CDR1 SGHNT and CDR2 YYREEE (reference sequence). This CDR3 comprises 14 residues. CDR3 nucleotides: TGTGCCAGCAGCTTGATGACGGTTAATTCACCCCTCCACTTT. This gives the protein CASSLMTVNSPLHF.

This clonotype has at least ten counts. J is TRBJ1-1 and V is TRBV5-1, with TRBD1 matching over 9 bases. Looked up from germline, CDR1 is SGHRS and CDR2 is YFSETQ. The CDR3 is 14 amino acids. Germline trimming cut 5 bases from V and 5 bases from J; bases unmatched to any gene: 7. CDR3 in DNA: TGCGCCAGCAGGTCGACAGGGGGAAATACTGAAGCTTTCTTT. Translating gives CASRSTGGNTEAFF.

This clonotype was seen a few times. This chain connects TRBV20-1 to TRBJ2-7, with 10 bases that match TRBD1. V shed 5 bases, J shed 11 bases, and the junction held 18 bases outside the gene matches. Per germline, CDR1 DFQATT and CDR2 SNEGSKA (reference sequence). CDR3 length: 15 residues. CDR3 region: CSALREGQGPRLEYF. The CDR3 DNA is TGCAGTGCTCTCCGGGAGGGACAGGGGCCCCGTCTTGAGTACTTC.

The sample holds many counts of this clonotype. The V gene is TRBV4-1, the J gene TRBJ1-1; D is unclear. Germline V gene sequence: CDR1 MGHRA, CDR2 YSYEKL. CDR3 length: 13 residues. V was trimmed by 0 bases and J by 8 bases, leaving 10 bases between them. DNA for the CDR3: TGCGCCAGCAGCCAAGATGGAGGCATAGAAGCTTTCTTT. Amino acids: CASSQDGGIEAFF.

This clonotype was seen many times. This chain links TRBV7-9 with TRBJ1-1, with D uncertain. Per germline, CDR1 SEHNR and CDR2 FQNEAQ (reference sequence). This CDR3 region has 13 residues. V was shortened by 1 base and J by 6 bases, with 9 bases between the two germline ends. DNA for the CDR3: TGTGCCAGCAGCTTAGGACCTCACCCTGAAGCTTTCTTT. It is translated as CASSLGPHPEAFF.

This clonotype was seen only a few times. The gene calls are TRBV7-8 and TRBJ2-7; D is perhaps TRBD1 (6 bases). The germline V gene encodes CDR1 SGHVS and CDR2 FQNEAQ. The CDR3 covers 16 residues. The V gene lost 5 bases and the J gene lost 2 bases, with 19 bases spanning the gap. The DNA of the CDR3 is TGTGCCAGCAGCCCATTCCAGGGGCAGACTACCTACGAGCAGTACTTC. Protein sequence: CASSPFQGQTTYEQYF. The full variable domain, with the rest looked up from reference TRBV7-8 and TRBJ2-7, is GAGVSQSPRYKVAKRGQDVALRCDPISGHVSLFWYQQALGQGPEFLTYFQNEAQLDKSGLPSDRFFAERPEGSVSTLKIQRTQQEDSAVYLCASSPFQGQTTYEQYFGPGTRLTVT.

This clonotype has a count of ten or more. The genes are TRBV18 and TRBJ1-6; 8 bases agree with TRBD1. Germline V gene data show CDR1 as KGHSH and CDR2 as LQKENI. V shed 1 base and J 7 bases; nucleotides not matched to a gene: 3. CDR3 length: 15 amino acids. This CDR3 reads CASSPQDRVNSPLHF. For the CDR3, the DNA is TGTGCCAGCTCACCACAGGACAGGGTGAATTCACCCCTCCACTTT.

This clonotype was detected only a few times. The rearrangement joins TRBV18 to TRBJ2-6; TRBD2 might be the D (5 bases). Germline V gene sequence: CDR1 KGHSH, CDR2 LQKENI. V gave up 3 bases and J gave up 3 bases, with 9 bases separating them. This CDR3 comprises 15 residues. CDR3 region: CASSPDGGGANVLTF. The CDR3 nucleotides are TGTGCCAGCTCACCGGATGGAGGTGGGGCCAACGTCCTGACTTTC.

This clonotype was seen more than once but under ten times. For the CDR3, the DNA is TGTGCCAGCTCAAGAGACAGGGGGCCAACTAATGAAAAACTGTTTTTT. Its translation: CASSRDRGPTNEKLFF. The chain employs TRBV18 and TRBJ1-4; 10 bases are shared with TRBD1. Trimming at V came to 5 bases and at J to 0 bases, leaving 3 bases not matched to a gene. Germline assignment: CDR1 KGHSH and CDR2 LQKENI. CDR3 length equals 16 residues.

This clonotype was seen at least ten times. The rearrangement links TRBV10-3 to TRBJ1-2; D not certain. The ends were cut back, 4 bases at V and 2 bases at J, with 11 bases in the middle. This CDR3 is 14 amino acids long. CDR1 and CDR2 (germline): ENHRY, SYGVKD. CDR3 protein: CAISVGALNYGYTF. CDR3 sequence (DNA): TGTGCCATCAGTGTAGGAGCCCTAAACTATGGCTACACCTTC.

This clonotype was seen only a few times. The gene calls are TRBV7-9 and TRBJ2-7, with D tentatively TRBD1 (6 bases). Germline V gene lookup returns CDR1 SEHNR and CDR2 FQNEAQ (reference sequence). CDR3 length: 15 residues. Trimming pared 5 bases from V and 3 bases from J, leaving 17 bases between. The CDR3 here is CASSGRTGLNYEQYF. CDR3 nucleotides: TGTGCCAGCAGCGGTAGAACAGGGCTGAACTACGAGCAGTACTTC.

This clonotype was seen repeatedly, ten times or more. The DNA of the CDR3 is TGCAGCGTTGGACAGGCCTACGAGCAGTACTTC. Its translation is CSVGQAYEQYF. The chain is built from TRBV29-1 and TRBJ2-7; D is possibly TRBD1 (6 bases). CDR3 length: 11 residues. V lost 4 bases and J lost 2, with 6 bases in between. Per the germline V gene, CDR1 is SQVTM and CDR2 is ANQGSEA.

This clonotype has ten or more counts. The chain couples TRBV6-5 to TRBJ1-6; 8 bases fit TRBD1. Germline values: CDR1 MNHEY, CDR2 SVGAGI. V gave up 3 bases and J gave up 9 bases; unmatched junction bases: 13. CDR3 size: 17 residues. The CDR3 loop reads CASSYSRGPSGISPLHF. Written as DNA, the CDR3 is TGTGCCAGCAGTTATTCCAGGGGGCCATCGGGGATTTCACCCCTCCACTTT.

This clonotype was detected only a few times. The chain uses TRBV6-1 and TRBJ2-3, with D perhaps TRBD1 or TRBD2 (5 bases each). Germline loops: CDR1 MNHNS, CDR2 SASEGT. The CDR3 length is 16 residues. V was shortened by 2 bases and J by 2 bases, with 14 bases between the two germline ends. The CDR3 nucleotides are TGTGCCAGCAGTGAAAGTGGGACGCTCTTCACAGATACGCAGTATTTT. Translating gives CASSESGTLFTDTQYF.

This clonotype was detected many times. A junction end diverges from the germline sequence, so it may reflect a read error. The chain combines TRBV7-9 with TRBJ1-1; unclear D gene. The CDR3 sequence is 14 residues long. Germline assignment: CDR1 SEHNR and CDR2 FQNEAQ (reference sequence). The CDR3 region has the DNA TGTGCCAGCAGCCTAGCCCACCTAGTGGCTGAAGCTTTCTTT. Translation: CASSLAHLVAEAFF.

This clonotype has at least ten counts. V gene TRBV27 combines with J gene TRBJ2-7, with TRBD1 identical over 7 bases. CDR1 is MNHEY and CDR2 is SMNVEV in the germline V gene (reference sequence). The CDR3 is 14 amino acids. After removal of 0 bases from V and 4 bases from J, the junction contained 3 bases not matched to a gene. The CDR3, as DNA: TGTGCCAGCAGTTTATCAGGGGGCGGGTACGAGCAGTACTTC. Encoded protein: CASSLSGGGYEQYF.

V and J are TRBV5-4 and TRBJ1-2; D is possibly TRBD1 (5 bases). The V end was cut by 0 bases, the J end by 5 bases, with 8 bases between. The CDR3 spans 13 residues. Looked up from germline, CDR1 is SGHNT and CDR2 is YYREEE (reference sequence). The DNA for the CDR3 is TGTGCCAGCAGCTTGGCAGGGAGTTATGGCTACACCTTC. Encoded protein: CASSLAGSYGYTF.

The V and J genes are TRBV7-2 and TRBJ2-1, with 14 nucleotides matching TRBD2. This CDR3 region has 18 residues. Germline CDR1 is SGHTA and CDR2 is FQGNSA. Trimming cost V 3 bases and J 4 bases; bases outside gene matches: 8. CDR3 DNA: TGTGCCAGCAGCTTGGGACTAGCGGGGGCCATACGTTACAATGAGCAGTTCTTC. This translates into CASSLGLAGAIRYNEQFF.

The gene calls are TRBV27 and TRBJ2-1; either TRBD1 or TRBD2 may fit D (5 bases each). The CDR3 spans 14 residues. Trimming took off 4 bases at V and 3 bases at J, with 10 bases between the two ends. Germline CDR1 and CDR2: MNHEY and SMNVEV (reference sequence). CDR3 in DNA: TGTGCCAGCAGTTATTGGGGGAGCTACAATGAGCAGTTCTTC. It encodes CASSYWGSYNEQFF.

This clonotype was seen repeatedly, ten times or more. The chain combines TRBV11-2 with TRBJ1-1; D gene ambiguous. V was shortened by 4 bases and J by 7 bases, with 10 bases between the two germline ends. Germline CDR1 is SGHAT and CDR2 is FQNNGV. This CDR3 region has 12 residues. The CDR3 coding sequence is TGTGCCAGCAGCTCACACAGTTTTGAAGCTTTCTTT. Its translation: CASSSHSFEAFF.

This chain links TRBV7-2 with TRBJ2-1; TRBD2 matches 10 bases. Germline V gene data show CDR1 as SGHTA and CDR2 as FQGNSA. After removal of 2 bases from V and 8 bases from J, the junction contained 15 bases not matched to a gene. The CDR3 spans 18 residues. This CDR3 is CASSLTWSGGAVRDEQFF. CDR3 bases: TGTGCCAGCAGCTTAACCTGGAGCGGGGGGGCCGTCCGTGATGAGCAGTTCTTC.

This clonotype was recorded many times. The J gene is TRBJ2-1, the V gene TRBV29-1, with TRBD1 matching over 7 bases. The germline gives CDR1 SQVTM, CDR2 ANQGSEA. The CDR3 covers 15 residues. V gave up 6 bases and J gave up 7 bases; unmatched junction bases: 15. The CDR3 DNA sequence: TGCAGCGTGATACCGTTCGACAGGGCTGTAAATGAGCAGTTCTTC. Its translation is CSVIPFDRAVNEQFF.

This clonotype was seen only a few times. The rearrangement links TRBV23-1 to TRBJ2-7, with D unclear. TRBV23-1 belongs to the ORF category, with a function that is uncertain. The CDR3 covers 15 residues. V was shortened by 3 bases and J by 1 base, with 13 bases between the two germline ends. The CDR3 protein is CASSHQNAQSYEQYF. The CDR3 coding sequence is TGCGCCAGCAGTCACCAAAACGCCCAGTCCTACGAGCAGTACTTC.

This sequence joins TRBV20-1 and TRBJ1-1, with 7 positions matching TRBD1. Germline V CDR1 and CDR2: DFQATT, SNEGSKA (reference sequence). This CDR3 has 13 residues. J lost 5 bases, V lost 1 base, and 4 bases had no gene match. CDR3 bases: TGCAGTGCTAGAGGGACAGGTTGGACTGAAGCTTTCTTT. Its translation is CSARGTGWTEAFF.

CDR3 in amino acids: CASSSGQGWSTLHF. As DNA, the CDR3 is TGTGCCAGCAGCTCAGGACAGGGCTGGTCGACCCTCCACTTT. The V call is TRBV28, the J call TRBJ1-6, with TRBD1 identical over 8 bases. The CDR3 spans 14 residues. V shed 6 bases, J shed 14 bases, and the junction held 12 bases outside the gene matches. The germline gives CDR1 MDHEN, CDR2 SYDVKM.

This clonotype occurred many times. The CDR3 is CASSLGGGGETQYF. The CDR3 bases are TGTGCCAGCAGCTTAGGCGGCGGGGGAGAGACCCAGTACTTC. V gene TRBV7-2 combines with J gene TRBJ2-5; 7 positions agree with TRBD2. Per the germline V gene, CDR1 is SGHTA and CDR2 is FQGNSA. The CDR3 has 14 residues. The V segment lost 1 base and the J segment 4 bases; nucleotides outside the gene matches: 3.

In its sample, this clonotype was seen many times. The V and J genes are TRBV25-1 and TRBJ1-5; D is ambiguous. Looked up from germline, CDR1 is MGHDK and CDR2 is SYGVNS. The CDR3 extends over 14 amino acids. Deletions cut 4 bases from V and 1 base from J, with 8 bases between. The CDR3 DNA sequence: TGTGCCAGCAGTGGCGGACCGAGCAATCAGCCCCAGCATTTT. Encoded protein: CASSGGPSNQPQHF.

In this sample, this clonotype turned up many times. The rearrangement links TRBV12-3 or TRBV12-4 to TRBJ2-1, with D unresolved. The CDR3 is 12 residues long. V was cut by 4 bases and J by 3 bases, with 4 bases left in between. CDR3 amino acids: CASSSGYNEQFF. The CDR3 DNA reads TGTGCCAGCAGTTCAGGCTACAATGAGCAGTTCTTC.

This clonotype was counted many times. CDR3 sequence reads: CAWSDGQGADTQYF. In nucleotides, the CDR3 is TGTGCCTGGAGTGATGGGCAGGGGGCGGATACGCAGTATTTT. The chain carries TRBV30 and TRBJ2-3, with 8 bases lining up with TRBD1. The CDR3 sequence is 14 residues long. Per the germline V gene, CDR1 is GTSNPN and CDR2 is SVGIG (reference sequence). J was trimmed by 6 bases and V by 1 base; bases with no gene match: 6.